This T cell receptor (beta chain) was sequenced in a study of OX40 agonist ivuxolimab in advanced cancers. Some clones are missing from TCRdb's copy, which holds only in-frame ones; the method was immunoSEQ multiplex PCR. The table includes 82,000 or so clones, roughly 92% detected once. V was pared by 0 bases and J by 2 bases, with 7 bases of the junction left unmatched. Germline CDR1 reads SGHRS; CDR2 reads YFSETQ. The CDR3 covers 16 residues. The V call is TRBV5-1, the J call TRBJ2-7; 8 bases align to TRBD2. This receptor was identified in an adult with an advanced solid tumor such as melanoma, head and neck, liver or kidney cancer. Sequencing was performed on CD4+ or CD8+ T cells sorted from blood, taken in a trial of the OX40 agonist ivuxolimab. CDR3 loop: CASSLAGTSGAYEQYF. The CDR3, as DNA: TGCGCCAGCAGCTTGGCCGGCACTAGCGGAGCCTACGAGCAGTACTTC. The whole variable domain, remainder taken from reference TRBV5-1 and TRBJ2-7, is KAGVTQTPRYLIKTRGQQVTLSCSPISGHRSVSWYQQTPGQGLQFLFEYFSETQRNKGNFPGRFSGRQFSNSRSEMNVSTLELGDSALYLCASSLAGTSGAYEQYFGPGTRLTVT.